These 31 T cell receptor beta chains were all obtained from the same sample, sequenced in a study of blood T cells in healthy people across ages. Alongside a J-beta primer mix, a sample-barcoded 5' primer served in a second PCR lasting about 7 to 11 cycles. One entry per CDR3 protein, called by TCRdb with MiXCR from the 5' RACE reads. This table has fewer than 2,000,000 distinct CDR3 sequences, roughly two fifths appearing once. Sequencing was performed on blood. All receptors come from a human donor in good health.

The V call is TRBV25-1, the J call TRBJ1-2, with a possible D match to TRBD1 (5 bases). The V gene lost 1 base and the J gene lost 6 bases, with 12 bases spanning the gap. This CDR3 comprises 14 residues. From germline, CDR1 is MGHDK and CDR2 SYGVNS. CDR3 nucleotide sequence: TGTGCCAGCAGTGAATTCGGAGACAGACATGGCTACACCTTC. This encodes CASSEFGDRHGYTF.

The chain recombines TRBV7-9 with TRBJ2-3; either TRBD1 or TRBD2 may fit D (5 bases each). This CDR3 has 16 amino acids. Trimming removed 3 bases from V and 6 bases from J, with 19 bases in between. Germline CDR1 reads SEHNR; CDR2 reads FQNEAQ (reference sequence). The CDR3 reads CASSFGDGFGEDTQYF. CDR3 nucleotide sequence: TGTGCCAGCAGCTTCGGGGACGGCTTTGGGGAGGATACGCAGTATTTT.

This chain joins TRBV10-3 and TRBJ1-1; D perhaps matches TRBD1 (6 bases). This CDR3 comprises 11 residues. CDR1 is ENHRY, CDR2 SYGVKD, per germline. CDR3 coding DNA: TGTGTCACCGGGGGGGGCAGGGACGTTTTCTTT. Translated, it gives CVTGGGRDVFF.

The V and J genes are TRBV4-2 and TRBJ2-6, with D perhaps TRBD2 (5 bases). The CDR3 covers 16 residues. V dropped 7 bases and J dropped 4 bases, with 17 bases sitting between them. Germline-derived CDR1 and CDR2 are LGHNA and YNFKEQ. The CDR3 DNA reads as TGTGCCAGCATAGGCTTGGGTCTAGCCGGGGCCAACGTCCTGACTTTC. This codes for CASIGLGLAGANVLTF.

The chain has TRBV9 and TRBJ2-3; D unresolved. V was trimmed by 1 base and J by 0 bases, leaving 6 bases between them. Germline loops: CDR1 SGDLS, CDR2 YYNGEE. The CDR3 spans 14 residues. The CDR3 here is CASSVYRSTDTQYF. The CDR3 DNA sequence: TGTGCCAGCAGCGTATACAGAAGCACAGATACGCAGTATTTT.

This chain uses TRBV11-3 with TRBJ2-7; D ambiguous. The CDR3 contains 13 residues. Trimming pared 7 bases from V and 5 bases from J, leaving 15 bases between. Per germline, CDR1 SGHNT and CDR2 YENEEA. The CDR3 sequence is CASTRLPSHEQYF. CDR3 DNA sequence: TGTGCCAGCACCCGACTGCCTTCACACGAGCAGTACTTC. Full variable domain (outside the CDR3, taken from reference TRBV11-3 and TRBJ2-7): EAGVVQSPRYKIIEKKQPVAFWCNPISGHNTLYWYLQNLGQGPELLIRYENEEAVDDSQLPKDRFSAERLKGVDSTLKIQPAELGDSAVYLCASTRLPSHEQYFGPGTRLTVT.

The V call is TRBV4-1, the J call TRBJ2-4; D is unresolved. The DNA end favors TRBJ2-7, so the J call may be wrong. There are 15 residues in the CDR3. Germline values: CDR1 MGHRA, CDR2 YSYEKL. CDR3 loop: CASSQENASPYEQYF. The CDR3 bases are TGCGCCAGCAGCCAAGAGAACGCGTCTCCCTACGAGCAGTACTTC.

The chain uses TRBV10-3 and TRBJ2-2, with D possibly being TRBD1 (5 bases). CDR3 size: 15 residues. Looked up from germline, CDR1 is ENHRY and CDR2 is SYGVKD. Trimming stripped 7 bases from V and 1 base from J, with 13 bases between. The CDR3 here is CAIMAQGWNTGELFF. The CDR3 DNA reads TGTGCCATCATGGCCCAGGGATGGAACACCGGGGAGCTGTTTTTT.

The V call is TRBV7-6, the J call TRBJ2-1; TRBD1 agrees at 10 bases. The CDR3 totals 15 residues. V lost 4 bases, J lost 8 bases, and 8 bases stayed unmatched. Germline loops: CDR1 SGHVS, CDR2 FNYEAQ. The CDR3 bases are TGTGCCAGCAGCTCACGGGACAGGGGACCGTATGAGCAGTTCTTC. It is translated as CASSSRDRGPYEQFF.

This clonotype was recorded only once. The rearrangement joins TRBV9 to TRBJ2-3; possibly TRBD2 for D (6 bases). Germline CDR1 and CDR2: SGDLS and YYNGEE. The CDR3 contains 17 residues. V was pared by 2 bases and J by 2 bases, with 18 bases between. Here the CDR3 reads CASSVEPGLEITDTQYF. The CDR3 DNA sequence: TGTGCCAGCAGCGTTGAACCGGGACTCGAAATCACAGATACGCAGTATTTT.

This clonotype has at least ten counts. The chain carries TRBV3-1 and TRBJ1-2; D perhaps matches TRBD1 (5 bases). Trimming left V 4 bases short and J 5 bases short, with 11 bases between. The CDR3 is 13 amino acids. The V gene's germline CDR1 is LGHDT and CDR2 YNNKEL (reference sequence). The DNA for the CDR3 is TGTGCCAGCAGCCCGGGGACTTCGTATGGCTACACCTTC. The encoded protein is CASSPGTSYGYTF.

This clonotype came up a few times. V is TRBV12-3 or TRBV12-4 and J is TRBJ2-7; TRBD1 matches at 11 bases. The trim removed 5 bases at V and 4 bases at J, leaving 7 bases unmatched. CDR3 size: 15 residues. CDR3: CASSTGQGVSYEQYF. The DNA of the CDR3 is TGTGCCAGCAGTACGGGACAGGGGGTTTCTTACGAGCAGTACTTC.

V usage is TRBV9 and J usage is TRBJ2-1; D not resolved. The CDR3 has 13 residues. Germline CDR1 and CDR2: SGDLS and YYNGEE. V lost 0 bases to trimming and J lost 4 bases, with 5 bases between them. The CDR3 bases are TGTGCCAGCAGCGTAGCTGAGTACAATGAGCAGTTCTTC. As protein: CASSVAEYNEQFF.

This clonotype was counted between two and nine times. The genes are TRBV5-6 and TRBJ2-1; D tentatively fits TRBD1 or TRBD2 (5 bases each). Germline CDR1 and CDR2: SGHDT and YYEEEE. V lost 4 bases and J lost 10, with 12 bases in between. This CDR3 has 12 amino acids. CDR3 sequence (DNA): TGTGCCAGCAGCACCTCCGGGACCGAGCAGTTCTTC. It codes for CASSTSGTEQFF.

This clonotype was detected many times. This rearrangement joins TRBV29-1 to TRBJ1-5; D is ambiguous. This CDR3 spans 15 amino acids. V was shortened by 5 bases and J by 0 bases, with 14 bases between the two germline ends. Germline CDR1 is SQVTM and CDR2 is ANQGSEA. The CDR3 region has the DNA TGCAGCGTTCCCCCCGTAGGAGCTAGCAATCAGCCCCAGCATTTT. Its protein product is CSVPPVGASNQPQHF.

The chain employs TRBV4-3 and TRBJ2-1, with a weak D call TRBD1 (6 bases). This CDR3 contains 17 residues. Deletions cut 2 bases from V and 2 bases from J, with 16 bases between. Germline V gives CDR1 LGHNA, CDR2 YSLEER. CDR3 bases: TGCGCCAGCAGCCAACAGTGGACAGCGGAGACCTACAATGAGCAGTTCTTC. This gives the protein CASSQQWTAETYNEQFF.

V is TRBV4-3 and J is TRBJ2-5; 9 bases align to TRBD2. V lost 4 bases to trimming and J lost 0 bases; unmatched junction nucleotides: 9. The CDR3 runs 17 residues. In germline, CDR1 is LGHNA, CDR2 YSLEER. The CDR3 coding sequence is TGCGCCAGCAGCCCGGGAGTCAGCGGGGGGTACCAAGAGACCCAGTACTTC. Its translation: CASSPGVSGGYQETQYF.

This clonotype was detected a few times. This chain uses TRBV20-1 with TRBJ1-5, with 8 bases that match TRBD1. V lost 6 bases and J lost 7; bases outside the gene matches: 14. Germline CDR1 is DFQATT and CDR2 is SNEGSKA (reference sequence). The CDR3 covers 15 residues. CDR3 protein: CSAPAPRGRIQPQHF. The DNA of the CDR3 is TGCAGTGCCCCAGCGCCCAGGGGGCGTATCCAGCCCCAGCATTTT.

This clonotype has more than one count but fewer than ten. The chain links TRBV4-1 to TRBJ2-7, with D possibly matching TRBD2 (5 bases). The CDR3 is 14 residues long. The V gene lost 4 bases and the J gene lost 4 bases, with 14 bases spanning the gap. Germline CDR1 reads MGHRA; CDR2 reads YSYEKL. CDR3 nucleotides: TGCGCCAGCAGCCGAATCGGGGAAACATACGAGCAGTACTTC. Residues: CASSRIGETYEQYF.

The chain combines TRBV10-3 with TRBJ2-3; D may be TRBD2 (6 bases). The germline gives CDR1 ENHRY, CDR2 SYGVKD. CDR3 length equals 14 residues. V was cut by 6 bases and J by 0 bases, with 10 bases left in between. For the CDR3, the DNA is TGTGCCATCAGGGTGGAGGGGAGCACAGATACGCAGTATTTT. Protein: CAIRVEGSTDTQYF.

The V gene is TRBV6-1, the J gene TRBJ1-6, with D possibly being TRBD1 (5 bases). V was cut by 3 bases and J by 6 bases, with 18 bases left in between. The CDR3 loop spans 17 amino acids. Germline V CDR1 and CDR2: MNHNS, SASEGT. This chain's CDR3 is CASSDGNRGLGNSPLHF. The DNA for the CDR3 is TGTGCCAGCAGTGATGGGAACCGGGGCTTGGGTAATTCACCCCTCCACTTT.

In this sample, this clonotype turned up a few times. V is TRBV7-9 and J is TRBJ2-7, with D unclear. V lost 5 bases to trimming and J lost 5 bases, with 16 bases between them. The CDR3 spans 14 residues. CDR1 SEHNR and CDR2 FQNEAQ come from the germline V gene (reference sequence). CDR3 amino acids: CASSPSGSDDEQYF. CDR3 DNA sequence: TGTGCCAGCAGCCCCTCGGGCAGCGACGACGAGCAGTACTTC.

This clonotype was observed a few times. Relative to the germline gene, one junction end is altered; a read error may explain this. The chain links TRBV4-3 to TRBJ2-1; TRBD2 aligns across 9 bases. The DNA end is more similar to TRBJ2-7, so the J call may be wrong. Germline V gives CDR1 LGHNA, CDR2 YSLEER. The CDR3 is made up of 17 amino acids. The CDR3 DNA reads TGCGCCGGCAGCCAAGAGGACTCAGCGGGGGGATACAATGAGCAGTACTTC. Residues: CAGSQEDSAGGYNEQYF.

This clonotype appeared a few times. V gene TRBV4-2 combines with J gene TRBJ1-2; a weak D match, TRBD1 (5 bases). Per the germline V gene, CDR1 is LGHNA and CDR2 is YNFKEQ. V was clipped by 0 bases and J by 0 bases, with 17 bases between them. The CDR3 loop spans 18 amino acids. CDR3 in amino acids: CASSQDVMRGEANYGYTF. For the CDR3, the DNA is TGTGCCAGCAGCCAAGATGTGATGAGGGGCGAAGCTAACTATGGCTACACCTTC.

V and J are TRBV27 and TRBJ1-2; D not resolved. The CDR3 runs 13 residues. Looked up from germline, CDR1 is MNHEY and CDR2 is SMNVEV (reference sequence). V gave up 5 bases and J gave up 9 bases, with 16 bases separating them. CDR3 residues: CASSPQTLLSYTF. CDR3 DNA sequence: TGTGCCAGCAGTCCCCAGACACTCCTGAGCTACACCTTC.

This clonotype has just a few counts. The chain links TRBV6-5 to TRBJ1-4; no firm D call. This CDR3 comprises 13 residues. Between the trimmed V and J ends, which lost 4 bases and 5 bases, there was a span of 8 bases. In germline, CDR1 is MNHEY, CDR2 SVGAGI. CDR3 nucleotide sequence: TGTGCCAGCAGTTCCCCGGGGAATGAAAAACTGTTTTTT. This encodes CASSSPGNEKLFF.

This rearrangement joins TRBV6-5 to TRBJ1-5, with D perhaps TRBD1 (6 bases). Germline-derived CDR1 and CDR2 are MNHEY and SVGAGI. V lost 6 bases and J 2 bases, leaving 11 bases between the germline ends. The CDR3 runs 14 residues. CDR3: CASRQGIGNQPQHF. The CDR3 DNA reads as TGTGCCAGCAGACAGGGTATTGGCAATCAGCCCCAGCATTTT.

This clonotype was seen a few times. The CDR3 sequence: CASSFGLALPGEQFF. As DNA, the CDR3 is TGCGCCAGCAGCTTCGGACTAGCGTTACCTGGTGAGCAGTTCTTC. V is TRBV5-1 and J is TRBJ2-1; 9 bases match TRBD2. Germline loops: CDR1 SGHRS, CDR2 YFSETQ. This CDR3 region has 15 residues. Trimming removed 2 bases from V and 9 bases from J; junction bases left unmatched: 9.

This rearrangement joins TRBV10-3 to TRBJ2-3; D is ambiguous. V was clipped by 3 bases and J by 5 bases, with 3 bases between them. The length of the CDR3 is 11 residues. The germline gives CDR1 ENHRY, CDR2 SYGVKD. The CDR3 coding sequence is TGTGCCATCAGTGATGGAGATACGCAGTATTTT. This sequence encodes CAISDGDTQYF.

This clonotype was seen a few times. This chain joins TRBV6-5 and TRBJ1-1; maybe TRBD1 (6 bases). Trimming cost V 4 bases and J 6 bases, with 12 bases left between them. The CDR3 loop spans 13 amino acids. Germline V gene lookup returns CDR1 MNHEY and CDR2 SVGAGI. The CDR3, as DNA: TGTGCCAGCAGTTTGCCAGGGGTCGCTGAAGCTTTCTTT. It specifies CASSLPGVAEAFF.

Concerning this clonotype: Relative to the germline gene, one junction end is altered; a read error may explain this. DNA for the CDR3: TGTGCCAACAGCTTAACACGGACTAGCGGAAACAATGAGCAGTTCTTC. Translation gives CANSLTRTSGNNEQFF. The rearrangement links TRBV7-3 to TRBJ2-1; 10 bases match TRBD2. The CDR3 is 16 amino acids. From germline, CDR1 is SGHTA and CDR2 FQGTGA. The variable domain in full, with the rest retrieved from reference TRBV7-3 and TRBJ2-1, is GAGVSQTPSNKVTEKGKYVELRCDPISGHTALYWYRQSLGQGPEFLIYFQGTGAADDSGLPNDRFFAVRPEGSVSTLKIQRTERGDSAVYLCANSLTRTSGNNEQFFGPGTRLTVL.